This T cell receptor beta chain was recovered during a study of T cells expressing NK-cell markers. Study information: TCR beta repertoires came from sorted CD3+CD56+NKG2C+, CD3+CD56+NKG2C- and CD3+CD56-NKG2C+ T cells.

TCRdb re-called the 5' RACE reads and gives one entry per CDR3 protein, without DNA. Its table records roughly 390,000 distinct CDR3 sequences. Study-level findings and limits: Dominant NKG2C+ clonotypes in roughly six donors made up about 1.0-8% of CD8+ T cells. Whether the expanded NKG2C+ T cell clones recognized HCMV remained unclear. The CD3+CD56-NKG2C+ fraction was also led by these clonotypes in four donors.

Turning to this clonotype: The antigen remains unidentified.

The CDR3 sequence is 15 residues long. Germline assignment: CDR1 MNHEY and CDR2 SMNVEV (reference sequence). The sample was blood T cells: a sorted CD56 or NKG2C T cell subset, CD4+ or CD8+ T cells, or bulk PBMC T cells (not recorded which). The chain uses TRBV27 and TRBJ1-3. The TCR sequence derives from a man between 18 and 69 years old in good health. Here the CDR3 reads CASSIQAGVGNTIYF.